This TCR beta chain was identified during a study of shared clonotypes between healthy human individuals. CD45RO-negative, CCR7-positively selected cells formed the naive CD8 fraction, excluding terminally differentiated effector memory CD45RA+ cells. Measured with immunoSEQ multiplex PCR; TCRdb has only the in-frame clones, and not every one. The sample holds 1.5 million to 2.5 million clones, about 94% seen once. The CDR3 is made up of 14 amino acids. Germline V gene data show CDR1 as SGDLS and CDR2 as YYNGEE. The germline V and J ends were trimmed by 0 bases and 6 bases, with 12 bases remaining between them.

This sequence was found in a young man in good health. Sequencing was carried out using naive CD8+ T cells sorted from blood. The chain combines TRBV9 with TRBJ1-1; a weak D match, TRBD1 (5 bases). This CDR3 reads CASSVEEGRPEAFF. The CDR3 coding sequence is TGTGCCAGCAGCGTAGAGGAGGGGCGTCCTGAAGCTTTCTTT.